A selection of T cell receptor beta chains follows, all from one sample in a study of CD8 T cells in ankylosing spondylitis. TCRdb re-called the 5' RACE reads with MiXCR, one entry per CDR3 protein. The data hold about 240,000 distinct CDR3 sequences, with roughly 8.6% observed a single time. The specimen was blood, either unsorted or a sorted T cell fraction (not recorded which). The receptor set was obtained from a male donor with ankylosing spondylitis or in good health (not recorded which). CDR3s include the opening cysteine and the closing phenylalanine or tryptophan. D genes are given only for firm matches. Only some rows state a clone size, as once, few, many or a class for expanded clones.

j_gene	d_gene	v_gene	abundance	CDR3aa	CDR3nt
TRBJ2-5	.	TRBV3-1	few	CASSQVLSGVSNLGTQYF	TGTGCCAGCAGCCAGGTCCTGTCAGGGGTCTCTAATTTAGGGACCCAGTACTTC
TRBJ2-1	TRBD1	TRBV4-3	many	CASRMDRVSSNEQFF	TGCGCCAGCAGAATGGACAGGGTCTCCTCCAATGAGCAGTTCTTC
TRBJ1-1	.	TRBV12-3/TRBV12-4	many	CASSLGPLAFF	TGTGCCAGCAGTTTGGGGCCACTGGCTTTCTTT
TRBJ2-3	.	TRBV4-2	few	CASSQDLRVGGDTDTQYF	TGTGCCAGCAGCCAAGATCTCCGGGTGGGTGGGGACACAGATACGCAGTATTTT
TRBJ2-5	.	TRBV7-6	many	CASSLETSGFETQYF	TGTGCCAGCAGCTTAGAAACATCAGGGTTCGAGACCCAGTACTTC
TRBJ2-5	.	TRBV27	many	CASRLSGSETQYF	TGTGCCAGCAGATTAAGCGGTTCGGAGACCCAGTACTTC
TRBJ1-2	TRBD1	TRBV5-5	.	CVSSSTGIPHALNYGYTF	TGTGTCAGCAGCTCGACAGGGATTCCGCATGCCCTTAACTATGGCTACACCTTC
TRBJ2-6	.	TRBV20-1	many	CSAPRSAGANVLTF	TGCAGTGCCCCGCGGTCCGCTGGGGCCAACGTCCTGACTTTC
TRBJ1-2	.	TRBV6-1	many	CASRSGPRNGGYTF	TGTGCCAGCAGGTCCGGGCCTCGAAACGGTGGCTACACCTTC
TRBJ2-7	.	TRBV7-9	.	CASSPTGGEQYF	TGTGCCAGCAGCCCAACTGGAGGCGAGCAGTACTTC
TRBJ2-3	.	TRBV6-5	many	CASSLYGVSTDTQYF	TGTGCCAGCAGTTTGTACGGGGTTAGCACAGATACGCAGTATTTT